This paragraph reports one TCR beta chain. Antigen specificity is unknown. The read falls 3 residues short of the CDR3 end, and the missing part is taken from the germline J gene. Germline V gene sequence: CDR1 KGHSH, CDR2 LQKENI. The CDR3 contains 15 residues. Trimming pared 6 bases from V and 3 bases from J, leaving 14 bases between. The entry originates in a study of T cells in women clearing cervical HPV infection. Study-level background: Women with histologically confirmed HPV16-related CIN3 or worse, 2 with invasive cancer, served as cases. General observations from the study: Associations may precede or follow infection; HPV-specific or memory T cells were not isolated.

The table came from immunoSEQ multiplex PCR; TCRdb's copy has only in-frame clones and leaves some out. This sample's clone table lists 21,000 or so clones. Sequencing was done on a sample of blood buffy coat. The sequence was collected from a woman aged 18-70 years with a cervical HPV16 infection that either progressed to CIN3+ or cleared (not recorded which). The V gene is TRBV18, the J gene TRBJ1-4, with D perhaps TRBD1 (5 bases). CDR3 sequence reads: CASSEGRLANEKLFF. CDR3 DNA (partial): TGTGCCAGCTCTGAGGGGCGCTTGGCTAATGAAAAA.